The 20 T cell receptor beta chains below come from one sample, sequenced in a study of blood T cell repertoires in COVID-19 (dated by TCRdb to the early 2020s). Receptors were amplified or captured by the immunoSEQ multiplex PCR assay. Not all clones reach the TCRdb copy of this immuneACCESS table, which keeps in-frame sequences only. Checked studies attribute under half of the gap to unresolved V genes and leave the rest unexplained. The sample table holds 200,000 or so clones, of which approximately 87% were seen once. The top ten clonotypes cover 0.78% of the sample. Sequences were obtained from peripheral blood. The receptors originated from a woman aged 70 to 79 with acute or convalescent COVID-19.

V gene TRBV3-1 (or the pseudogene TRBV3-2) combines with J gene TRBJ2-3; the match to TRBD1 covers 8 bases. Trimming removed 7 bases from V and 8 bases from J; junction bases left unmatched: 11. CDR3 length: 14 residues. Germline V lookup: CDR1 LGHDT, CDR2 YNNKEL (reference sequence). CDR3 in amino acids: CASNPGQAKGTQYF. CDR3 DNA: TGTGCCAGCAACCCGGGACAGGCGAAAGGTACGCAGTATTTT.

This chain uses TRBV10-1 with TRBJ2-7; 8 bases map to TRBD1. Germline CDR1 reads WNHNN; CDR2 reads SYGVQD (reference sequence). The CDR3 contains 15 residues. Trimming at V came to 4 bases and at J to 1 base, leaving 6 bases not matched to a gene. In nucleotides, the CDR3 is TGCGCCAGCAGTGCAGAACGACAGGGGTCCTACGAGCAGTACTTC. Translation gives CASSAERQGSYEQYF.

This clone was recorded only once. The CDR3, as DNA: TGTGCCAGCAGCCAAGGAGCGGGGCCTAACTATGGCTACACCTTC. Translating it yields CASSQGAGPNYGYTF. The chain links TRBV3-1 (or the pseudogene TRBV3-2) to TRBJ1-2; TRBD1 might be the D (5 bases). Germline lookup yields CDR1 LGHDT and CDR2 YNNKEL (reference sequence). The germline V and J ends were trimmed by 1 base and 0 bases, with 9 bases remaining between them. The CDR3 contains 15 residues.

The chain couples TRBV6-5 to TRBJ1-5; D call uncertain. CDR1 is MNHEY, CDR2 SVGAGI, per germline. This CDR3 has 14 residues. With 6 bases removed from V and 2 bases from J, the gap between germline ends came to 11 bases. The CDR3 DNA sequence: TGTGCCAGCAGGGGCTTGGGTGGCAATCAGCCCCAGCATTTT. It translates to CASRGLGGNQPQHF.

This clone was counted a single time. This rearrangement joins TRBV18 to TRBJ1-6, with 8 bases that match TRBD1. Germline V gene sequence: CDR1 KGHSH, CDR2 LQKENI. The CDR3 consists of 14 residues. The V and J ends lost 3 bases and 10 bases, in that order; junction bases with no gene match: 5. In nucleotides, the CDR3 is TGTGCCAGCTCACCGCAGGGGGCGGAATCACCCCTCCACTTT. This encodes CASSPQGAESPLHF. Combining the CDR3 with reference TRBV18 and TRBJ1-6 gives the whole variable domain NAGVMQNPRHLVRRRGQEARLRCSPMKGHSHVYWYRQLPEEGLKFMVYLQKENIIDESGMPKERFSAEFPKEGPSILRIQQVVRGDSAAYFCASSPQGAESPLHFGNGTRLTVT.

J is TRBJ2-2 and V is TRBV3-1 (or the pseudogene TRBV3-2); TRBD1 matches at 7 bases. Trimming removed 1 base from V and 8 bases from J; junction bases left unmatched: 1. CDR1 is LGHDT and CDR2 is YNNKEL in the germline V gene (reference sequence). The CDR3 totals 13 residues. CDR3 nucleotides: TGTGCCAGCAGCCAAGCAGGGGGAGGGGAGCTGTTTTTT. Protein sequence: CASSQAGGGELFF.

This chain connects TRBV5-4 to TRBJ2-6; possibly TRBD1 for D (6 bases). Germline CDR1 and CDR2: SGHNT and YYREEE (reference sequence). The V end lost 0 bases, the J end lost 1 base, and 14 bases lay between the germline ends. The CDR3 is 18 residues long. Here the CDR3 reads CASSLGQGIGSGANVLTF. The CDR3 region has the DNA TGTGCCAGCAGCTTGGGCCAGGGGATAGGGTCTGGGGCCAACGTCCTGACTTTC.

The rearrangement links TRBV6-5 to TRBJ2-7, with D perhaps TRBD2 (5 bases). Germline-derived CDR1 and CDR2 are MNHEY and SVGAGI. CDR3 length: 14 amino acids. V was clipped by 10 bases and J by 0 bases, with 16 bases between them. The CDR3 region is CATLGRTDSYEQYF. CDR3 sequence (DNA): TGTGCCACCCTTGGGAGAACCGACTCCTACGAGCAGTACTTC.

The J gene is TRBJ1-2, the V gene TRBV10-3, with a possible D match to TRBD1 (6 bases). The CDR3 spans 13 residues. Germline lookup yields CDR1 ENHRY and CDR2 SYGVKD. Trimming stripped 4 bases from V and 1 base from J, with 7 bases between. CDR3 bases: TGTGCCATCAGTGGGGACATTAACTATGGCTACACCTTC. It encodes CAISGDINYGYTF.

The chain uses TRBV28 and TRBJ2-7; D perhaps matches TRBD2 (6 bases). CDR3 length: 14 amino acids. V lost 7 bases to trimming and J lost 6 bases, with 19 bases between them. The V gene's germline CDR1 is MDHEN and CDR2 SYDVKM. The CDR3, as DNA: TGTGCCAGCAACGGGACTCCCCTGCTCTCCGAGCAGTACTTC. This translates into CASNGTPLLSEQYF. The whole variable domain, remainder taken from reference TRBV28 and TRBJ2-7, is DVKVTQSSRYLVKRTGEKVFLECVQDMDHENMFWYRQDPGLGLRLIYFSYDVKMKEKGDIPEGYSVSREKKERFSLILESASTNQTSMYLCASNGTPLLSEQYFGPGTRLTVT.

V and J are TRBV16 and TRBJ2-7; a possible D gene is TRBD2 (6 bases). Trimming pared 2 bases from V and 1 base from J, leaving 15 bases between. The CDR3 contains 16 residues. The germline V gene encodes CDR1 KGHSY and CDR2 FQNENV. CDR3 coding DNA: TGTGCCAGCAGCCAAACCGGGACTCGATCGTCCTACGAGCAGTACTTC. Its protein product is CASSQTGTRSSYEQYF.

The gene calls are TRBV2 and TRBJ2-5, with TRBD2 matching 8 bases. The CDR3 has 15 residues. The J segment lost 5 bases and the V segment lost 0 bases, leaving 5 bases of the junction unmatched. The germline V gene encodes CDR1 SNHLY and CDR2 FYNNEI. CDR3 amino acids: CASSEARGERETQYF. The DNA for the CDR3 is TGTGCCAGCAGTGAAGCGCGGGGGGAGCGGGAGACCCAGTACTTC. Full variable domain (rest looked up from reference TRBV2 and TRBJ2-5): EPEVTQTPSHQVTQMGQEVILRCVPISNHLYFYWYRQILGQKVEFLVSFYNNEISEKSEIFDDQFSVERPDGSNFTLKIRSTKLEDSAMYFCASSEARGERETQYFGPGTRLLVL.

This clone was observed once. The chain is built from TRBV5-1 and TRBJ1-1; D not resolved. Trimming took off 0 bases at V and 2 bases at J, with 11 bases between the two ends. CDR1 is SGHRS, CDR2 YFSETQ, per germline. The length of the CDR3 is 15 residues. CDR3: CASSLAGSSNTEAFF. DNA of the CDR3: TGCGCCAGCAGCTTGGCCGGGAGCAGTAACACTGAAGCTTTCTTT.

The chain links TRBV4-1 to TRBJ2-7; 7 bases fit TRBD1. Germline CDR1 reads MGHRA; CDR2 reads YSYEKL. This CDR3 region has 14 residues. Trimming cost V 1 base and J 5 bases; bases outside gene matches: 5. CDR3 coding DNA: TGCGCCAGCAGCCAAGGACAGGGTCCGCACGAGCAGTACTTC. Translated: CASSQGQGPHEQYF.

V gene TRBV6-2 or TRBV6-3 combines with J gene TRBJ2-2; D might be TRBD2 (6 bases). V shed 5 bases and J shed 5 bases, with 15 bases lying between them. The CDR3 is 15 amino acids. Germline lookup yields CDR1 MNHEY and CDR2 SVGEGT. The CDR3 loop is CASSRREGFTGELFF. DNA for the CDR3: TGTGCCAGCAGTCGGAGGGAAGGATTTACCGGGGAGCTGTTTTTT.

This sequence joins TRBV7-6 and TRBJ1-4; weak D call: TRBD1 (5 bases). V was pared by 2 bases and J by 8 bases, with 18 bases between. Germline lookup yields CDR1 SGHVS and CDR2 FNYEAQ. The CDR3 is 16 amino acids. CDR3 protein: CASSLLQGGRPEKLFF. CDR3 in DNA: TGTGCCAGCAGCTTACTCCAGGGAGGGCGACCCGAAAAACTGTTTTTT.

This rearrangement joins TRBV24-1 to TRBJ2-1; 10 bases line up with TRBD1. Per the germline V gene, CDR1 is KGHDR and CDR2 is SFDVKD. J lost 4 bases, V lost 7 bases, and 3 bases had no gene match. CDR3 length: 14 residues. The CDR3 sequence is CATSDRGPYNEQFF. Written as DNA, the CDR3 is TGTGCCACCAGCGACAGGGGGCCTTACAATGAGCAGTTCTTC.

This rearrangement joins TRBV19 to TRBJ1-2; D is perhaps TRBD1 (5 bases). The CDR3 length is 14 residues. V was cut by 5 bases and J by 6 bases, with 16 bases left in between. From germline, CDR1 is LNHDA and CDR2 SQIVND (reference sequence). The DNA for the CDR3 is TGTGCCAGTAGTTCCAGGGCGACATGGGATGGCTACACCTTC. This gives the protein CASSSRATWDGYTF. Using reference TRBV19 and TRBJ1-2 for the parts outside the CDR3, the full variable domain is DGGITQSPKYLFRKEGQNVTLSCEQNLNHDAMYWYRQDPGQGLRLIYYSQIVNDFQKGDIAEGYSVSREKKESFPLTVTSAQKNPTAFYLCASSSRATWDGYTFGSGTRLTVV.

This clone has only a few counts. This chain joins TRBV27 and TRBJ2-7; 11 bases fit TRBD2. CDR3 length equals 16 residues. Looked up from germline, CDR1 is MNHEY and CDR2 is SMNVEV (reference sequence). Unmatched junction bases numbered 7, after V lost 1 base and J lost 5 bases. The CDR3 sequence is CASSLWVAGGPHEQYF. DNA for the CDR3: TGTGCCAGCAGTTTATGGGTAGCGGGAGGGCCGCACGAGCAGTACTTC.

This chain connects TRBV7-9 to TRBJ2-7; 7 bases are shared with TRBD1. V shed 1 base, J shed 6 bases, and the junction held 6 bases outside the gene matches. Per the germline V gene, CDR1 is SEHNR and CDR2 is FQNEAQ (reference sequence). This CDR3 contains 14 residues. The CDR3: CASSLGQGYREQYF. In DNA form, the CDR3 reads TGTGCCAGCAGCTTAGGACAGGGTTATCGCGAGCAGTACTTC.